Presented here are 26 T cell receptor beta chains from one specimen sequenced in a study of cytomegalovirus exposure and HLA in healthy donors. The protocol was immunoSEQ multiplex PCR, while the TCRdb copy is restricted to in-frame clones and leaves out a portion. The data hold fewer than 250,000 clones, with approximately 90% observed a single time. The source material was PBMCs. The receptors shown here come from a man between 18 and 29 years old in good health and CMV-seronegative.

The chain joins TRBV6-1 to TRBJ2-5, with unresolved D. Germline CDR1 MNHNS, CDR2 SASEGT. V was clipped by 8 bases and J by 0 bases, with 10 bases between them. CDR3 length equals 13 residues. The CDR3 spells CASLTRDQETQYF. CDR3 coding DNA: TGTGCCAGCCTGACCCGGGACCAAGAGACCCAGTACTTC.

This clone has a single count. This sequence joins TRBV9 and TRBJ1-4; no clear D gene. Trimming took 4 bases from V and 0 from J, leaving 13 bases between them. The CDR3 runs 16 residues. CDR1 is SGDLS and CDR2 is YYNGEE in the germline V gene. CDR3 in amino acids: CASSPWKGATNEKLFF. DNA for the CDR3: TGTGCCAGCAGCCCCTGGAAGGGAGCAACTAATGAAAAACTGTTTTTT.

The chain employs TRBV7-2 and TRBJ2-4; D gene uncertain. This CDR3 is 14 amino acids long. Trimming stripped 1 base from V and 3 bases from J, with 7 bases between. Germline V gene sequence: CDR1 SGHTA, CDR2 FQGNSA. CDR3 loop: CASSLVLGKNIQYF. The CDR3 nucleotides read TGTGCCAGCAGCTTAGTTCTAGGCAAAAACATTCAGTACTTC.

This CDR3 is CASSEALGNQETQYF. CDR3 sequence (DNA): TGTGCCAGCAGTGAAGCGCTTGGCAACCAAGAGACCCAGTACTTC. This rearrangement joins TRBV6-1 to TRBJ2-5, with D hard to call. Germline lookup yields CDR1 MNHNS and CDR2 SASEGT. The CDR3 is 15 residues long. V lost 0 bases to trimming and J lost 0 bases, with 8 bases between them.

CDR3 residues: CASSTTGTSPYNEQFF. The CDR3 region has the DNA TGCGCCAGCAGCACCACCGGGACTAGCCCTTACAATGAGCAGTTCTTC. The V gene is TRBV5-1, the J gene TRBJ2-1; TRBD2 matches 9 bases. CDR3 length: 16 residues. Germline loops: CDR1 SGHRS, CDR2 YFSETQ. Trimming took 4 bases from V and 4 from J; bases not matched to a gene: 9.

The genes are TRBV4-1 and TRBJ2-7; possible D gene TRBD2, 5 bases. Germline V CDR1 and CDR2: MGHRA, YSYEKL. The V gene lost 1 base and the J gene lost 4 bases, with 14 bases spanning the gap. The CDR3 covers 15 residues. In nucleotides, the CDR3 is TGCGCCAGCAGCCAAGCGCAGGCCTCGGGATACGAGCAGTACTTC. Its protein is CASSQAQASGYEQYF.

The V gene is TRBV28, the J gene TRBJ1-1; D is perhaps TRBD1 (6 bases). This CDR3 contains 14 residues. Germline-derived CDR1 and CDR2 are MDHEN and SYDVKM. V was pared by 2 bases and J by 3 bases, with 10 bases between. The DNA for the CDR3 is TGTGCCAGCAGTTTAGGTGGGGGCCACACTGAAGCTTTCTTT. This codes for CASSLGGGHTEAFF. Looking up the rest from reference TRBV28 and TRBJ1-1 gives the full variable domain: DVKVTQSSRYLVKRTGEKVFLECVQDMDHENMFWYRQDPGLGLRLIYFSYDVKMKEKGDIPEGYSVSREKKERFSLILESASTNQTSMYLCASSLGGGHTEAFFGQGTRLTVV.

This sequence joins TRBV6-6 and TRBJ1-2; tentative D call: TRBD1 (6 bases). Germline values: CDR1 MNHNY, CDR2 SVGAGI (reference sequence). The CDR3 sequence is 15 residues long. Trimming took 4 bases from V and 0 from J, leaving 12 bases between them. CDR3 in DNA: TGTGCCAGCAGTTCCACAGGGAAGGCTAACTATGGCTACACCTTC. Protein sequence: CASSSTGKANYGYTF.

This clone appeared once. This chain joins TRBV5-1 and TRBJ2-1; tentatively, D is TRBD2 (6 bases). Germline lookup yields CDR1 SGHRS and CDR2 YFSETQ. The CDR3 runs 14 residues. Deletions cut 2 bases from V and 8 bases from J, with 14 bases between. The CDR3 loop reads CASSFLGSADEQFF. CDR3 DNA sequence: TGCGCCAGCAGCTTCCTCGGGAGTGCTGATGAGCAGTTCTTC.

A few counts support this clone. The chain has TRBV6-5 and TRBJ2-2; 8 bases map to TRBD1. The CDR3 contains 14 residues. Losses at the gene ends were 4 bases for V and 5 bases for J; bases not matched to a gene: 3. Germline values: CDR1 MNHEY, CDR2 SVGAGI. Written as DNA, the CDR3 is TGTGCCAGCAGTTTCACAGGGGGGACCGGGGAGCTGTTTTTT. Translated, it gives CASSFTGGTGELFF.

This sequence joins TRBV28 and TRBJ2-7; D is perhaps TRBD1 (6 bases). Germline-derived CDR1 and CDR2 are MDHEN and SYDVKM. Trimming removed 6 bases from V and 2 bases from J, with 17 bases in between. CDR3 size: 15 residues. In nucleotides, the CDR3 is TGTGCCAGCAGACAATCGGGGCAGGGGCCCTACGAGCAGTACTTC. It codes for CASRQSGQGPYEQYF. Variable domain in full (rest from reference TRBV28 and TRBJ2-7): DVKVTQSSRYLVKRTGEKVFLECVQDMDHENMFWYRQDPGLGLRLIYFSYDVKMKEKGDIPEGYSVSREKKERFSLILESASTNQTSMYLCASRQSGQGPYEQYFGPGTRLTVT.

The chain couples TRBV5-4 to TRBJ1-6; 8 nucleotides line up with TRBD1. This CDR3 is built from 16 residues. Germline V gene sequence: CDR1 SGHNT, CDR2 YYREEE (reference sequence). V lost 0 bases, J lost 7 bases, and 6 bases stayed unmatched. CDR3 nucleotide sequence: TGTGCCAGCAGCTTGGGGGGACAGGCGGTGAATTCACCCCTCCACTTT. Its protein product is CASSLGGQAVNSPLHF.

The chain is built from TRBV7-2 and TRBJ1-3, with TRBD1 identical over 8 bases. Per the germline V gene, CDR1 is SGHTA and CDR2 is FQGNSA. The CDR3 sequence is 16 residues long. V shed 5 bases, J shed 2 bases, and the junction held 8 bases outside the gene matches. For the CDR3, the DNA is TGTGCCAGCAGCCAGGACAGGGACGGGACTGGAAACACCATATATTTT. This encodes CASSQDRDGTGNTIYF. Combining the CDR3 with reference TRBV7-2 and TRBJ1-3 gives the whole variable domain GAGVSQSPSNKVTEKGKDVELRCDPISGHTALYWYRQSLGQGLEFLIYFQGNSAPDKSGLPSDRFSAERTGGSVSTLTIQRTQQEDSAVYLCASSQDRDGTGNTIYFGEGSWLTVV.

The chain couples TRBV7-9 to TRBJ2-6; D not resolved. Per germline, CDR1 SEHNR and CDR2 FQNEAQ (reference sequence). V lost 1 base to trimming and J lost 3 bases, with 10 bases between them. The CDR3 spans 16 residues. CDR3: CASSLVIALGANVLTF. Here the CDR3 DNA reads TGTGCCAGCAGCTTAGTGATTGCGCTTGGGGCCAACGTCCTGACTTTC.

The chain employs TRBV19 and TRBJ2-1; possibly TRBD1 for D (6 bases). The CDR3 extends over 15 amino acids. CDR1 LNHDA and CDR2 SQIVND come from the germline V gene (reference sequence). Trimming removed 5 bases from V and 5 bases from J, with 16 bases in between. The CDR3 sequence is CASSLEGEAHNEQFF. The CDR3 nucleotides read TGTGCCAGTAGTCTCGAGGGGGAAGCCCACAATGAGCAGTTCTTC.

The chain recombines TRBV27 with TRBJ1-5, with D perhaps TRBD1 (6 bases). The CDR3 runs 15 residues. Germline V gene data show CDR1 as MNHEY and CDR2 as SMNVEV (reference sequence). V dropped 6 bases and J dropped 2 bases, with 14 bases sitting between them. CDR3 DNA sequence: TGTGCCAGCAGCCCAGGGGTTGGGGGCAATCAGCCCCAGCATTTT. Its protein is CASSPGVGGNQPQHF.

The V gene is TRBV18, the J gene TRBJ2-7; D is perhaps TRBD1 (6 bases). In germline, CDR1 is KGHSH, CDR2 LQKENI. Trimming cost V 4 bases and J 2 bases, with 12 bases left between them. This CDR3 contains 14 residues. Here the CDR3 DNA reads TGTGCCAGCTCACTTGACAGGACCACCTACGAGCAGTACTTC. Residues: CASSLDRTTYEQYF.

The chain joins TRBV5-1 to TRBJ2-2; D gene unclear. Germline V gene sequence: CDR1 SGHRS, CDR2 YFSETQ. The CDR3 consists of 13 residues. Trimming took 6 bases from V and 5 from J, leaving 11 bases between them. CDR3 sequence (DNA): TGCGCCAGCAAATGGCCGCCTACCGGGGAGCTGTTTTTT. Residues: CASKWPPTGELFF.

The genes are TRBV5-1 and TRBJ2-2, with TRBD1 as a possible D gene (6 bases). Germline V gives CDR1 SGHRS, CDR2 YFSETQ. The V end lost 4 bases, the J end lost 6 bases, and 13 bases lay between the germline ends. The CDR3 loop spans 14 amino acids. The CDR3 coding sequence is TGCGCCAGCAGCCCTGACAGGACGTCCGGGGAGCTGTTTTTT. Translation gives CASSPDRTSGELFF.

The J gene is TRBJ1-2, the V gene TRBV27; TRBD1 agrees at 9 bases. J gave up 2 bases and V 1 base, and 2 bases lay outside the gene matches. CDR3 size: 15 residues. In germline, CDR1 is MNHEY, CDR2 SMNVEV (reference sequence). The CDR3 here is CASSLWGQGNYGYTF. The CDR3 bases are TGTGCCAGCAGTTTATGGGGACAGGGAAACTATGGCTACACCTTC.

This clone occurred once. This sequence joins TRBV13 and TRBJ1-2; D is possibly TRBD1 (5 bases). This CDR3 is 15 amino acids long. Germline V CDR1 and CDR2: PRHDT, FYEKMQ (reference sequence). Trimming took off 4 bases at V and 6 bases at J, with 18 bases between the two ends. CDR3 protein: CASSSQVSGLDGYTF. CDR3 sequence (DNA): TGTGCCAGCAGCTCCCAAGTTTCAGGGTTAGATGGCTACACCTTC.

The V call is TRBV6-6, the J call TRBJ1-1; the D gene is possibly TRBD1 (6 bases). The V gene's germline CDR1 is MNHNY and CDR2 SVGAGI (reference sequence). The CDR3 has 13 amino acids. The V gene lost 6 bases and the J gene lost 0 bases, with 8 bases spanning the gap. The CDR3 here is CASSRQVNTEAFF. As DNA, the CDR3 is TGTGCCAGCAGCAGACAGGTGAACACTGAAGCTTTCTTT.

The V gene is TRBV5-1, the J gene TRBJ1-1, with a tentative D call TRBD1 (6 bases). V dropped 1 base and J dropped 0 bases, with 13 bases sitting between them. The CDR3 length is 16 residues. Germline-derived CDR1 and CDR2 are SGHRS and YFSETQ. The CDR3, as DNA: TGCGCCAGCAGCTTGTCTGGGGGGGCGGTGAACACTGAAGCTTTCTTT. Amino acid sequence: CASSLSGGAVNTEAFF. Full variable domain (remainder filled in from reference TRBV5-1 and TRBJ1-1): KAGVTQTPRYLIKTRGQQVTLSCSPISGHRSVSWYQQTPGQGLQFLFEYFSETQRNKGNFPGRFSGRQFSNSRSEMNVSTLELGDSALYLCASSLSGGAVNTEAFFGQGTRLTVV.

The chain carries TRBV19 and TRBJ1-1; D remains unclear. Trimming stripped 2 bases from V and 1 base from J, with 11 bases between. This CDR3 comprises 15 residues. Per germline, CDR1 LNHDA and CDR2 SQIVND (reference sequence). DNA of the CDR3: TGTGCCAGTAGTATATTGTTCGGGAAGAACACTGAAGCTTTCTTT. It is translated as CASSILFGKNTEAFF.

This clone was found once. The chain has TRBV5-1 and TRBJ2-1, with 9 nucleotides matching TRBD1. This CDR3 has 16 amino acids. In germline, CDR1 is SGHRS, CDR2 YFSETQ. V dropped 3 bases and J dropped 7; count of bases not matched to a gene: 11. The CDR3 DNA reads as TGCGCCAGCAGCTACCCCCCGGACAGGGGCTGGAATGAGCAGTTCTTC. This translates into CASSYPPDRGWNEQFF.

This clone showed up just once. The chain combines TRBV5-1 with TRBJ2-7; 8 bases fit TRBD2. The CDR3 sequence is 14 residues long. J lost 0 bases, V lost 4 bases, and 3 bases had no gene match. CDR1 is SGHRS and CDR2 is YFSETQ in the germline V gene. The CDR3: CASSREGGSYEQYF. The CDR3 nucleotides are TGCGCCAGCAGCCGGGAGGGGGGCTCCTACGAGCAGTACTTC.